Listed below are T cell receptor beta chains from one sample, sequenced in a study of blood T cell repertoires in COVID-19. The repertoire was sequenced with immunoSEQ multiplex PCR; TCRdb's copy has only in-frame clones and lacks some. The sample carries over 50,000 clones, about three quarters recorded once. Material for sequencing was peripheral blood. These receptors all stem from a human donor with active or convalescent COVID-19. The donor label of this sample is uncertain. Both conserved end residues are part of each CDR3. Each record gives: V gene, D gene, clone size, J gene, CDR3 DNA, CDR3 protein. D genes are given only for firm matches. Size values are once, few and many counts, or a class for expanded clones, and some rows have none.

>TRBV5-6|.|few|TRBJ1-5
TGTGCCAGCAGCTTAGGCAGGGGTAGCAATCAGCCCCAGCATTTT
CASSLGRGSNQPQHF
>TRBV28|.|.|TRBJ1-3
TGTGCCAGCAGTTTAGCAGGAACTTCTGGAAACACCATATATTTT
CASSLAGTSGNTIYF
>TRBV28|.|.|TRBJ2-1
TGTGCCAGCACCAGGGGCGTTGAGCAGTTCTTC
CASTRGVEQFF
>TRBV5-6|TRBD2|.|TRBJ2-7
TGTGCCAGCAGCCCCATTCGGGCGGGAGGTTCCTACGAGCAGTACTTC
CASSPIRAGGSYEQYF
>TRBV5-1|.|.|TRBJ2-7
TGCGCCAGCAGCTCCGAGGCCGACGCGCCCTACGAGCAGTACTTC
CASSSEADAPYEQYF
>TRBV14|.|.|TRBJ1-2
TGTGCCAGCAGCCAAGGTTCGGGGGGCAATTATGGCTACACCTTC
CASSQGSGGNYGYTF
>TRBV7-9|TRBD2|.|TRBJ2-1
TGTGCCAGCAGCCCTATGAGGCGGGAGGTATCCGGTGAGCAGTTCTTC
CASSPMRREVSGEQFF
>TRBV29-1|.|.|TRBJ1-5
TGCAGCGTTGGGGCTCGAGATCAGCCCCAGCATTTT
CSVGARDQPQHF
>TRBV7-3|TRBD1|.|TRBJ1-6
TGTGCCAGCAGTCGAACGGGACAGGGGGTTTCACCCCTCCACTTT
CASSRTGQGVSPLHF
>TRBV28|.|hyperexpanded|TRBJ1-6
TGTGCCAGCAGTTTATGGGGAGGGGGTCTAAATTCACCCCTCCACTTT
CASSLWGGGLNSPLHF
>TRBV4-1|TRBD2|.|TRBJ2-7
TGCGCCAGCAGCCGACAAGCGGGAGGGTACTACGAGCAGTACTTC
CASSRQAGGYYEQYF
>TRBV14|.|.|TRBJ1-3
TGTGCCAGCAGCCTGTTCTTCGGAGACTCTGGAAACACCATATATTTT
CASSLFFGDSGNTIYF
>TRBV7-9|.|many|TRBJ2-7
TGTGCCAGCAGGAAGCCGGGACTCGGTTCGTCCGAGCAGTACTTC
CASRKPGLGSSEQYF
>TRBV6-6|TRBD1|.|TRBJ2-1
TGTGCCAGCAGCTTCCTAGGACAGGGGGCGCACAATGAGCAGTTCTTC
CASSFLGQGAHNEQFF
>TRBV7-3|TRBD1|.|TRBJ1-1
TGTGCCAGCAGCCCTCCCGGGACAGGGAACACTGAAGCTTTCTTT
CASSPPGTGNTEAFF
>TRBV9|TRBD2|once|TRBJ2-1
TGTGCCAGCAGCGCCCCCGGACTAGCAAGGGATGAGCAGTTCTTC
CASSAPGLARDEQFF
>TRBV30|.|.|TRBJ2-1
TGTGCCTGGAGTGTACGACTAGTGTACAATGAGCAGTTCTTC
CAWSVRLVYNEQFF
>TRBV7-2|.|many|TRBJ2-1
TGTGCCAGCAGCTTAGGGCAGGGCTCCGGGAATGAGCAGTTCTTC
CASSLGQGSGNEQFF
>TRBV5-1|.|.|TRBJ1-6
TGCGCCAGCAGCCCAGGGACCGGGGGAGGATACTCACCCCTCCACTTT
CASSPGTGGGYSPLHF
>TRBV27|TRBD2|.|TRBJ2-2
TGTGCCAGCAGTTTAGTGGGACTACCCTACGCGAACACCGGGGAGCTGTTTTTT
CASSLVGLPYANTGELFF
>TRBV19|TRBD1|few|TRBJ1-5
TGTGCCAGTAGTCTAGGGACAACAGGGGGCGCAAATCAGCCCCAGCATTTT
CASSLGTTGGANQPQHF
>TRBV10-1|.|.|TRBJ2-2
TGCGCCAGCAGTGAGCCCTCCCCCGGGAGTAGGACCGGGGAGCTGTTTTTT
CASSEPSPGSRTGELFF
>TRBV7-3|TRBD2|.|TRBJ2-1
TGTGCCAGCAGCTTAACCAGAACGGGGGGAGGGCCCGCCCACAATGAGCAGTTCTTC
CASSLTRTGGGPAHNEQFF
>TRBV28|.|.|TRBJ2-3
TGTGCCAGCAGCCTCCCCGGAGGCAGTGATACGCAGTATTTT
CASSLPGGSDTQYF
>TRBV7-9|.|.|TRBJ1-1
TGTGCCAGCAGCCTCGCACCTGCGGACACTGAAGCTTTCTTT
CASSLAPADTEAFF
>TRBV4-1|.|.|TRBJ2-7
TGCGCCAGCAGCCAAGCGGGACAACTCTACGAGCAGTACTTC
CASSQAGQLYEQYF
>TRBV30|TRBD2|.|TRBJ2-1
TGTGCCTGTCAACCTAGCGGGAGGGCCAATGAGCAGTTCTTC
CACQPSGRANEQFF
>TRBV27|.|.|TRBJ2-1
TGTGCCAGCAGTTTACAGGGCCCCTTGTTTTACAATGAGCAGTTCTTC
CASSLQGPLFYNEQFF
>TRBV29-1|.|.|TRBJ2-7
TGCAGCGTTGACGCACAGGGCCCTTCCTACGAGCAGTACTTC
CSVDAQGPSYEQYF
>TRBV20-1|.|.|TRBJ1-3
TGCAGTGCTAGTGGATACGTGGGGGCCTCAGGAAACACCATATATTTT
CSASGYVGASGNTIYF
>TRBV6-5|.|.|TRBJ1-4
TGTGCCAGCAGTCTCGTGGGAGGGGCTGAAAAACTGTTTTTT
CASSLVGGAEKLFF
>TRBV3-1/TRBV3-2|TRBD2|.|TRBJ2-7
TGTGCCAGCAGCCCCGCCCTAGCGGAGAAATCCTACGAGCAGTACTTC
CASSPALAEKSYEQYF
>TRBV11-1|.|.|TRBJ1-4
TGTGCCAGCGGTTTGCAGGGGAGTGAAAAACTGTTTTTT
CASGLQGSEKLFF
>TRBV9|.|.|TRBJ2-7
TGTGCCAGCAGCGTAGGACCCTCGGTTAGCAACGAGCAGTACTTC
CASSVGPSVSNEQYF
>TRBV19|TRBD1|.|TRBJ1-5
TGTGCCAGTAGAGACAGGGGGAATCAGCCCCAGCATTTT
CASRDRGNQPQHF
>TRBV6-6|.|.|TRBJ2-5
TGTGCCAGCAGGCCTGGCCCAGGGGACCAAGAGACCCAGTACTTC
CASRPGPGDQETQYF
>TRBV9|TRBD1|.|TRBJ1-4
TGTGCCAGCAGCGAGGGGGACAGGGCTAATGAAAAACTGTTTTTT
CASSEGDRANEKLFF
>TRBV4-1|TRBD2|.|TRBJ2-5
TGCGCCAGCAGCCAAGGAAGCGGGAGTCAGGTTGGCGAGACCCAGTACTTC
CASSQGSGSQVGETQYF
>TRBV9|.|.|TRBJ2-3
TGTGCCAGCAGCGTAGAAGGACATAGCACAGATACGCAGTATTTT
CASSVEGHSTDTQYF